This is a list of T cell receptor beta chains from one sample in a study of Graves' ophthalmopathy and Graves' hyperthyroidism. TCRdb used MiXCR to reprocess the multiplex PCR reads, holding one entry per CDR3 protein. The profile shows about 480,000 distinct CDR3 sequences, approximately 15% of them singletons. Specimen: blood. The receptors shown here come from a woman in her 30s with Graves' ophthalmopathy. Both conserved end residues are part of each CDR3.

CDR3 protein | CDR3 length | V gene
CASRIGTDNSPLHF | 14 | TRBV6-1
CASSSLGVYTGSGNTIYF | 18 | TRBV11-1
CASTRDTGPGFLHF | 14 | TRBV9
CASSRETSGLTGELFF | 16 | TRBV6-1
CATSRVTGGSPLHF | 14 | TRBV15
CATSDSRDGGDYGETQYF | 18 | TRBV24-1
CASWNQAGTETQYF | 14 | TRBV28
CASSFRQGARETQYF | 15 | TRBV5-1
CASSRGGYGQPQHF | 14 | TRBV27
CASTRPGQRAFF | 12 | TRBV27
CASSQDQGSSGDTIYF | 16 | TRBV14
CASRQASGNTIYF | 13 | TRBV6-1
CASTAPGLPSYEQYF | 15 | TRBV28
CASTDPTGVSYEQYF | 15 | TRBV6-1
CASRPRGGARSTEAFF | 16 | TRBV12-3/TRBV12-4
CASSLGAGGGPSSYEQYF | 18 | TRBV5-1
CASSSTSYRELFF | 13 | TRBV5-1
CASSFTRGEAFF | 12 | TRBV6-5
CASSLVDSEQAFF | 13 | TRBV11-3
CASSLSVERTEAFF | 14 | TRBV12-3/TRBV12-4
CASSTRQGRDGYTF | 14 | TRBV6-2/TRBV6-3
CATLSNGQGSYEQYF | 15 | TRBV15
CASSGRDRDGETQYF | 15 | TRBV2
CASSLQTGGYTEAFF | 15 | TRBV27
CASSQAGHNSNQPQHF | 16 | TRBV4-1
CASSLSIAKNIQYF | 14 | TRBV11-2
CASSPGTSEREQYF | 14 | TRBV7-9
CASTFGFYMNTEAFF | 15 | TRBV7-8
CVSSMTGENTIYF | 13 | TRBV5-1
CASSYGRGETQYF | 13 | TRBV6-5
CASSLWGAGEYEQYF | 15 | TRBV28
CASSLSGADYEQYF | 14 | TRBV12-3/TRBV12-4
CASSLRGTGGIQPQHF | 16 | TRBV28
CASSPFSAMNTEAFF | 15 | TRBV9
CASRTDRGLFYEQYF | 15 | TRBV6-1
CASSPTGTGELFF | 13 | TRBV28
CASSAGGRGGNTEAFF | 16 | TRBV9
CASSYLGSGRETQYF | 15 | TRBV6-2/TRBV6-3
CASSLEENGAYEQYF | 15 | TRBV5-1
CAWSASGVEQYF | 12 | TRBV30
CAISSGTEVLSSGYTF | 16 | TRBV10-3
CASRGQGTGYTF | 12 | TRBV19
CSARGTNTYEQYF | 13 | TRBV20-1
CASSLAQDQHF | 11 | TRBV6-5
CASRGGNNYGYTF | 13 | TRBV12-3/TRBV12-4
CASSLGGPAREQYF | 14 | TRBV12-3/TRBV12-4
CASSPPGRPRYGYTF | 15 | TRBV27
CSAYPVREDDTEAFF | 15 | TRBV20-1